Sequencing of this T cell receptor (beta chain) was carried out in a study of blood T cell repertoires in COVID-19. Study summary: From the United States, Italy and Spain came samples of acute and convalescent COVID-19. PBMCs, B-cell-depleted T cells, or T cells provided the cDNA or gDNA that made up the material.

Germline-derived CDR1 and CDR2 are MRHNA and SNTAGT. The CDR3 spans 15 residues. The V segment lost 6 bases and the J segment 3 bases; nucleotides outside the gene matches: 11. How the authors handled the data: Researchers report that nucleated cell counts were estimated from reference gene primer amplification. The protocol was immunoSEQ multiplex PCR, while the TCRdb copy is restricted to in-frame clones and leaves out a portion. That table furnishes V, J and clone size, whereas the DNA furnished D and trimming. Of hundreds of thousands of clones detected, 84% appear once; the ten largest clones hold 15% to 20%.

The sample taken for sequencing was peripheral blood. The V call is TRBV6-4, the J call TRBJ2-7; 7 bases map to TRBD1. The source of this sequence is a man aged 30 to 39 with active or convalescent COVID-19. The CDR3 DNA sequence: TGTGCCAGCAGAGAATTTCGGGACAGAGACTACGAGCAGTACTTC. Its protein product is CASREFRDRDYEQYF.